This T cell receptor (beta chain) was sequenced for a study of CD8 T cells in Susac syndrome. Unmatched junction bases numbered 4, after V lost 3 bases and J lost 12 bases. From germline, CDR1 is ENHRY and CDR2 SYGVKD. CDR3 length: 13 amino acids. From blood CD8+ and CD4+ T cells, TCR beta sequences were generated. TEMRA cells were FACS-enriched, unlike CD8+ and CD4+ T cells, which were negatively isolated. A quantity of about 0.5 to 1 ug RNA underwent reverse transcription using random hexamers. TCRdb processed the immunoSEQ multiplex PCR reads anew with MiXCR; each CDR3 protein has one entry. The sample lists 100,000 to 150,000 distinct CDR3 sequences, around 94% occurring once. This clonotype was seen just once.

The V and J genes are TRBV10-3 and TRBJ2-1; TRBD2 agrees at 11 bases. Sequenced: CD4+ T cells from PBMCs. This receptor was identified in a human donor in good health. CDR3 sequence reads: CAISEGSGRGQFF. The CDR3 region has the DNA TGTGCCATCAGTGAAGGTAGCGGGAGGGGGCAGTTCTTC.